This T cell receptor (beta chain) was sequenced for a study of patients and donors after allogeneic stem cell transplantation. This clonotype was observed a handful of times. From the RT-PCR reads, TCRdb called clonotypes with MiXCR, one entry per CDR3 protein. The profile covers more than 850,000 distinct CDR3 sequences, with over 15% appearing a single time and about 6% taken by the ten largest. CDR3 size: 15 residues. The germline V and J ends were trimmed by 3 bases and 2 bases, with 12 bases remaining between them. This receptor was taken from a human donor who was either an allogeneic HSCT recipient or a stem cell or donor lymphocyte infusion donor (not recorded which). It is not recorded whose cells these are; they may come from a transplant donor. The chain joins TRBV12-3 or TRBV12-4 to TRBJ2-3, with D possibly TRBD2 on 6 matching bases. The sequenced sample consisted of blood, either unsorted or a sorted T cell fraction (not recorded which). CDR3 sequence reads: CASSFVGGITDTQYF. For the CDR3, the DNA is TGTGCCAGCAGTTTTGTGGGGGGAATCACAGATACGCAGTATTTT.